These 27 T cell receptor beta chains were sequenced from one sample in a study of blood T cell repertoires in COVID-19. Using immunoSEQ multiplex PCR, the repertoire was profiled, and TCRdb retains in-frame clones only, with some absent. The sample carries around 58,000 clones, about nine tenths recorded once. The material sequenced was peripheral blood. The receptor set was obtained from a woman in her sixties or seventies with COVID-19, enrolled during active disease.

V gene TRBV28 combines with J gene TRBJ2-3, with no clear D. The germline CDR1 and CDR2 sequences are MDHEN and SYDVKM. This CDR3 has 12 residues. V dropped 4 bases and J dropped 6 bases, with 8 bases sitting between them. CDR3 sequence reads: CASSSVVDTQYF. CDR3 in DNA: TGTGCCAGCAGTTCTGTCGTGGATACGCAGTATTTT. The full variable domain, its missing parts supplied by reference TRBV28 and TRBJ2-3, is DVKVTQSSRYLVKRTGEKVFLECVQDMDHENMFWYRQDPGLGLRLIYFSYDVKMKEKGDIPEGYSVSREKKERFSLILESASTNQTSMYLCASSSVVDTQYFGPGTRLTVL.

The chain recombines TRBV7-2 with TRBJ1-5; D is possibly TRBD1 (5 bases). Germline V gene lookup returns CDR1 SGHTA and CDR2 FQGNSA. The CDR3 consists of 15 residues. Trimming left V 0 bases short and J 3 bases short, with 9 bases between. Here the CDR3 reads CASSLAPGFNQPQHF. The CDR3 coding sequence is TGTGCCAGCAGCTTAGCGCCAGGGTTCAATCAGCCCCAGCATTTT.

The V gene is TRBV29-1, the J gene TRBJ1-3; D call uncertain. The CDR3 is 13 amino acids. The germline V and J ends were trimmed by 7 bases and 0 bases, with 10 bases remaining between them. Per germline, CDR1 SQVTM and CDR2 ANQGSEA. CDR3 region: CSALRGSGNTIYF. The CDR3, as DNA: TGCAGCGCCCTCCGGGGCTCTGGAAACACCATATATTTT. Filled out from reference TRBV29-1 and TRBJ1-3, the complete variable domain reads SAVISQKPSRDICQRGTSLTIQCQVDSQVTMMFWYRQQPGQSLTLIATANQGSEATYESGFVIDKFPISRPNLTFSTLTVSNMSPEDSSIYLCSALRGSGNTIYFGEGSWLTVV.

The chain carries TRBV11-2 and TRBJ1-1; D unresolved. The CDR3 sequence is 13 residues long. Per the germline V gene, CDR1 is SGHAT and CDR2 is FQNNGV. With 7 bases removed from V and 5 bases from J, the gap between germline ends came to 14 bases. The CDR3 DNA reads TGTGCCAGCACCTCCGGTCAGGTTACTGAAGCTTTCTTT. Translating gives CASTSGQVTEAFF.

DNA of the CDR3: TGTGCCAGCAGCGAATTAGCAGCGGGAGTGGGCGAGCAGTACTTC. Its protein product is CASSELAAGVGEQYF. V is TRBV7-9 and J is TRBJ2-7, with 8 bases lining up with TRBD2. CDR1 is SEHNR, CDR2 FQNEAQ, per germline (reference sequence). The CDR3 has 15 residues. The V and J ends lost 5 bases and 6 bases, in that order; junction bases with no gene match: 12.

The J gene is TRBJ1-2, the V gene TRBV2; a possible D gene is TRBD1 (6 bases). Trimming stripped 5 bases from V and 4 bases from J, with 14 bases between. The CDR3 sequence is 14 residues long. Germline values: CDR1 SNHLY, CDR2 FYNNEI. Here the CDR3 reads CASSIGQSTYGYTF. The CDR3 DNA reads TGTGCCAGCAGTATTGGACAGAGCACCTATGGCTACACCTTC. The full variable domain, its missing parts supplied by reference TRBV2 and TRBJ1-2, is EPEVTQTPSHQVTQMGQEVILRCVPISNHLYFYWYRQILGQKVEFLVSFYNNEISEKSEIFDDQFSVERPDGSNFTLKIRSTKLEDSAMYFCASSIGQSTYGYTFGSGTRLTVV.

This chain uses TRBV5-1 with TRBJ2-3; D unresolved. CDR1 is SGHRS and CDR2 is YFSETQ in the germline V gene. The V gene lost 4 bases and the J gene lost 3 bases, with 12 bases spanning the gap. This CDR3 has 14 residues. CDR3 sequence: CASSPSTGTDTQYF. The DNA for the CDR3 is TGCGCCAGCAGCCCTTCGACTGGAACAGATACGCAGTATTTT. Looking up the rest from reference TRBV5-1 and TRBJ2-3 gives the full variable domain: KAGVTQTPRYLIKTRGQQVTLSCSPISGHRSVSWYQQTPGQGLQFLFEYFSETQRNKGNFPGRFSGRQFSNSRSEMNVSTLELGDSALYLCASSPSTGTDTQYFGPGTRLTVL.

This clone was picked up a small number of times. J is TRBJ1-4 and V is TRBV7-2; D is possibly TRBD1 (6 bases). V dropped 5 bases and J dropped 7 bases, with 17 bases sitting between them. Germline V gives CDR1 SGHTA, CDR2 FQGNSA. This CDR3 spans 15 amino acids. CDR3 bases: TGTGCCAGCAGCCCAACAGGGCAGCGTGGTGAAAAACTGTTTTTT. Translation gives CASSPTGQRGEKLFF.

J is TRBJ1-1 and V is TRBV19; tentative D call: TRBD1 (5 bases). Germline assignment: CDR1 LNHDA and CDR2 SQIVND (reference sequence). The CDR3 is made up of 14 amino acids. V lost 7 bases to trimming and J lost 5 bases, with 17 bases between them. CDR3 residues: CASKGVSMVTEAFF. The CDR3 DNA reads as TGTGCCAGTAAAGGGGTTTCAATGGTGACTGAAGCTTTCTTT.

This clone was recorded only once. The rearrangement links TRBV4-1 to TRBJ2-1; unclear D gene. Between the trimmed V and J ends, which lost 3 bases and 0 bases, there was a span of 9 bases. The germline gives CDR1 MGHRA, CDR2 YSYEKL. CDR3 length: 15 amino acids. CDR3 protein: CASSQQALSYNEQFF. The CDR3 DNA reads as TGCGCCAGCAGCCAGCAGGCCCTCTCCTACAATGAGCAGTTCTTC.

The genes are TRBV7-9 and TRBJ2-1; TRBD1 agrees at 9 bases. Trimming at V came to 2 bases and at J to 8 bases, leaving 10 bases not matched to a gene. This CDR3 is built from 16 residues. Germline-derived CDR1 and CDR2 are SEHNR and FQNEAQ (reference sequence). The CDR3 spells CASSLIGQGNSDEQFF. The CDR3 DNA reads TGTGCCAGCAGCTTAATTGGACAGGGGAATTCAGATGAGCAGTTCTTC.

The CDR3 loop is CASSQDLRLWETQYF. For the CDR3, the DNA is TGCGCCAGCAGCCAAGATCTGAGGTTGTGGGAGACCCAGTACTTC. The chain has TRBV4-3 and TRBJ2-5; D is unclear. The CDR3 is made up of 15 amino acids. V was trimmed by 0 bases and J by 5 bases, leaving 13 bases between them. Germline CDR1 LGHNA, CDR2 YSLEER.

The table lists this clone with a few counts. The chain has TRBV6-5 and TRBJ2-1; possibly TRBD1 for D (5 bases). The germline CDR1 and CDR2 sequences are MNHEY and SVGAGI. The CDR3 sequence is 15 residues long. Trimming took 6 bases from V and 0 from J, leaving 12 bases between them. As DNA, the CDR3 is TGTGCCAGCAGACCTACAGGTAGCTCCTACAATGAGCAGTTCTTC. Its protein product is CASRPTGSSYNEQFF.

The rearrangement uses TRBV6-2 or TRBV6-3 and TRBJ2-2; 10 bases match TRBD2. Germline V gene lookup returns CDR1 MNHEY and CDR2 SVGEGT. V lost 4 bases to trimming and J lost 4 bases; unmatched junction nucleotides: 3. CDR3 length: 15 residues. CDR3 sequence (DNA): TGTGCCAGCAGTTCGGGACTAGCGCCCACCGGGGAGCTGTTTTTT. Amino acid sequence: CASSSGLAPTGELFF.

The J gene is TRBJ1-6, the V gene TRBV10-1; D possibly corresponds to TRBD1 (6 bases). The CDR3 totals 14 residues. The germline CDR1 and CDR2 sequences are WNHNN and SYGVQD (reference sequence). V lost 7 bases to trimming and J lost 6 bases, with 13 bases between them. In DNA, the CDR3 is TGCGCCAGCACCGTGATAGGGGGTAATTCACCCCTCCACTTT. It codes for CASTVIGGNSPLHF.

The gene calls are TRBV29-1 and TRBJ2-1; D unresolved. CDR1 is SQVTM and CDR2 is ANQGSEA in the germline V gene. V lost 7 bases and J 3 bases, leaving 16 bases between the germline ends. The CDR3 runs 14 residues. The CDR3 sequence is CSAQRSLGYNEQFF. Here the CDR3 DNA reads TGCAGCGCCCAAAGGAGTCTGGGCTACAATGAGCAGTTCTTC.

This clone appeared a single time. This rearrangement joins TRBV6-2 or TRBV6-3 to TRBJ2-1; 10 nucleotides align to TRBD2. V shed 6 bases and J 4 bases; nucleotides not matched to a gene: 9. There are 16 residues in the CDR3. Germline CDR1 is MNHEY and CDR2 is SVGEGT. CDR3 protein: CASSPHSGGLYNEQFF. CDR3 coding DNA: TGTGCCAGCAGCCCACATAGCGGGGGGCTTTACAATGAGCAGTTCTTC.

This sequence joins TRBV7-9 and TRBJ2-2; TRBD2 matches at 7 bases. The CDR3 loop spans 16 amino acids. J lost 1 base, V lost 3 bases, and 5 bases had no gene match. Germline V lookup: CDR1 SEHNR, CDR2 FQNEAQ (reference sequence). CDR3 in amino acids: CASSLPASGNTGELFF. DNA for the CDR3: TGTGCCAGCAGCTTGCCCGCTAGCGGGAACACCGGGGAGCTGTTTTTT.

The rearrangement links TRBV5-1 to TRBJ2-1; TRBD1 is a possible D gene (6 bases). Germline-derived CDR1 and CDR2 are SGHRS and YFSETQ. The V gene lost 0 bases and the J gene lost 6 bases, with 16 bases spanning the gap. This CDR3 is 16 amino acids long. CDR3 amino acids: CASSLVGLVGGNEQFF. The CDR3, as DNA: TGCGCCAGCAGCTTGGTAGGGCTAGTAGGGGGCAATGAGCAGTTCTTC.

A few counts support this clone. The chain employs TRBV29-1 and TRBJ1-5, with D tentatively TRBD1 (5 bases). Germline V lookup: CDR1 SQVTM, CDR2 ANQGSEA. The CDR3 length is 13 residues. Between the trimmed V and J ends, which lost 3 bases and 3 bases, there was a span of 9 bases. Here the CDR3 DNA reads TGCAGCGTTGATTCAGGGAACAATCAGCCCCAGCATTTT. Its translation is CSVDSGNNQPQHF.

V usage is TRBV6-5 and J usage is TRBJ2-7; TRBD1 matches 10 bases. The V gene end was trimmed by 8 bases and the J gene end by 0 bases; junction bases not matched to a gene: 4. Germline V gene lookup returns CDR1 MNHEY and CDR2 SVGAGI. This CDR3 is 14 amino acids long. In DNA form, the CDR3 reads TGTGCCAGCCAAAGGGACAGGGGCTCCTACGAGCAGTACTTC. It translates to CASQRDRGSYEQYF.

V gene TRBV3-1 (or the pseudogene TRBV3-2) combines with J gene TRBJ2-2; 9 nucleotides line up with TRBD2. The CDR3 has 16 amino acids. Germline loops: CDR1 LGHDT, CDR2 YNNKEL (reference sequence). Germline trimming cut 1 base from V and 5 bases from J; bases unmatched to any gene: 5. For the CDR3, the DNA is TGTGCCAGCAGCCAAGGGGGTAGCGGGGGAACCGGGGAGCTGTTTTTT. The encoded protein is CASSQGGSGGTGELFF.

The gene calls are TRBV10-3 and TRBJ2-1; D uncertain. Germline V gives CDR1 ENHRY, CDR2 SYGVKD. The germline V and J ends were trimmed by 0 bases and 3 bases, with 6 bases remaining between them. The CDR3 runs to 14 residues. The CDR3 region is CAISESAGYNEQFF. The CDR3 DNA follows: TGTGCCATCAGTGAGTCTGCAGGCTACAATGAGCAGTTCTTC.

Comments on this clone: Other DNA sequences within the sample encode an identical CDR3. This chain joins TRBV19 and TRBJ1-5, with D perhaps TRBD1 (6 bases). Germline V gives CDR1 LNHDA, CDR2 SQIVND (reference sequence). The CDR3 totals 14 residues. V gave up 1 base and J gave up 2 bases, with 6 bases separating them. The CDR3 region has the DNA TGTGCCAGTAGTATAGGACAGGGCAATCAGCCCCAGCATTTT. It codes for CASSIGQGNQPQHF. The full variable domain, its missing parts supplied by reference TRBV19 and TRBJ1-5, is DGGITQSPKYLFRKEGQNVTLSCEQNLNHDAMYWYRQDPGQGLRLIYYSQIVNDFQKGDIAEGYSVSREKKESFPLTVTSAQKNPTAFYLCASSIGQGNQPQHFGDGTRLSIL.

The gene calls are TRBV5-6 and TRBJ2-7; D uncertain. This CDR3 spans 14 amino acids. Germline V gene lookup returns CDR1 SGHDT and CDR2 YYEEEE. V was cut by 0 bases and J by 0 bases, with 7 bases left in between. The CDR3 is CASSLAGSSYEQYF. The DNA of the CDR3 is TGTGCCAGCAGCTTGGCAGGCAGCTCCTACGAGCAGTACTTC.

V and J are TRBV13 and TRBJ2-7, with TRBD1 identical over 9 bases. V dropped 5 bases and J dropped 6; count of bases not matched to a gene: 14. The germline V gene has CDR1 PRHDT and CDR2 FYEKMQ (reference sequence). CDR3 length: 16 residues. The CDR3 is CASSPGTGGALGEQYF. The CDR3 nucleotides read TGTGCCAGCAGCCCTGGAACAGGGGGCGCGTTGGGCGAGCAGTACTTC.

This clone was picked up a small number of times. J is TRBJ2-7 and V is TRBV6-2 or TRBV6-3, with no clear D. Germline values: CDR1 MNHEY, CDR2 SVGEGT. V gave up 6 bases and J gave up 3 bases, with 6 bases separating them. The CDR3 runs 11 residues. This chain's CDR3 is CASSPSYEQYF. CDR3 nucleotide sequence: TGTGCCAGCAGCCCCAGCTACGAGCAGTACTTC.